The rows below give T cell receptor beta chains drawn from one sample of a study of T cell responses to AZD1222 COVID-19 vaccine. The repertoire was sequenced with immunoSEQ multiplex PCR; TCRdb's copy has only in-frame clones and lacks some. The table has about 86,000 clones, roughly 86% seen once. This material consisted of peripheral blood, taken 28 days after the second AZD1222 dose. The source of these receptors is an adult who received the AZD1222 COVID-19 vaccine. Each CDR3 is given with its conserved first and last residue. A D gene is named only where the DNA matches it firmly. The size entry is marked missing in some rows and otherwise reads once, few, many or a size class.

TRBJ2-2	-	TRBD2	TRBV10-1	CASSEVYGTTNTGELFF	TGCGCCAGCAGTGAGGTCTACGGGACTACTAACACCGGGGAGCTGTTTTTT
TRBJ2-2	-	-	TRBV2	CASSDDPPGTTSPGELFF	TGTGCCAGCAGTGACGATCCTCCGGGGACAACCTCCCCCGGGGAGCTGTTTTTT
TRBJ2-1	-	TRBD2	TRBV5-1	CASSLVLAGGPGNNEQFF	TGCGCCAGCAGCTTGGTGCTAGCGGGAGGGCCGGGGAACAATGAGCAGTTCTTC
TRBJ2-5	-	-	TRBV6-1	CASSENYEETQYF	TGTGCCAGCAGTGAGAACTACGAAGAGACCCAGTACTTC
TRBJ2-7	-	TRBD2	TRBV2	CASSTMRGGYEQYF	TGTGCCAGCAGCACGATGCGGGGGGGGTACGAGCAGTACTTC
TRBJ1-1	once	TRBD1	TRBV4-3	CASSQGQGRDTEAFF	TGCGCCAGCAGCCAAGGACAGGGGAGGGACACTGAAGCTTTCTTT
TRBJ2-2	-	-	TRBV24-1	CATSPGRGITGELFF	TGTGCCACCAGTCCAGGCAGGGGTATCACCGGGGAGCTGTTTTTT
TRBJ1-1	few	-	TRBV2	CASKPGGATEAFF	TGTGCCAGCAAGCCGGGGGGGGCGACTGAAGCTTTCTTT
TRBJ2-5	-	-	TRBV7-3	CASSILGQPQETQYF	TGTGCCAGCAGTATACTTGGACAACCACAAGAGACCCAGTACTTC
TRBJ1-6	-	TRBD1	TRBV28	CASSLTGQFPNRALHF	TGTGCCAGCAGTTTGACGGGACAGTTCCCCAATAGGGCCCTCCACTTT
TRBJ1-4	-	-	TRBV2	CASSLRGLNEKLFF	TGTGCCAGCAGTCTCAGGGGATTGAATGAAAAACTGTTTTTT
TRBJ1-2	-	-	TRBV5-1	CASSLGESGSTDYTF	TGCGCCAGCAGCTTGGGGGAGTCAGGGTCAACCGACTACACCTTC
TRBJ1-2	-	-	TRBV5-8	CASSFLQRYGYTF	TGTGCCAGCAGCTTTTTACAGCGCTATGGCTACACCTTC
TRBJ2-1	-	TRBD2	TRBV29-1	CSVESGASGRWDEQFF	TGCAGCGTTGAATCGGGAGCTAGCGGGAGGTGGGATGAGCAGTTCTTC
TRBJ1-5	-	TRBD1	TRBV2	CASSGLDRGGQPQHF	TGTGCCAGCAGTGGGCTAGACAGGGGAGGACAGCCCCAGCATTTT
TRBJ1-2	-	-	TRBV5-1	CASSLEGFPNYGYTF	TGCGCCAGCAGCTTGGAGGGCTTCCCTAACTATGGCTACACCTTC
TRBJ1-4	-	-	TRBV19	CASSIPRTTNEKLFF	TGTGCCAGTAGTATCCCCAGAACAACTAATGAAAAACTGTTTTTT
TRBJ1-6	-	TRBD1	TRBV7-8	CASSTGDRLGSPLHF	TGTGCCAGCAGTACCGGGGACAGACTGGGCTCACCCCTCCACTTT
TRBJ1-1	-	-	TRBV30	CAWRASDSTEAFF	TGTGCCTGGAGGGCCTCGGACAGCACTGAAGCTTTCTTT
TRBJ2-5	-	-	TRBV18	CASSPLYQETQYF	TGTGCCAGCTCACCACTGTACCAAGAGACCCAGTACTTC
TRBJ1-1	-	-	TRBV10-1	CASSEGRGTFAEAFF	TGCGCCAGCAGTGAGGGGAGAGGGACTTTCGCTGAAGCTTTCTTT
TRBJ1-2	-	TRBD1	TRBV24-1	CATSDRQGSGYTF	TGTGCCACCAGTGATCGACAGGGTAGCGGCTACACCTTC